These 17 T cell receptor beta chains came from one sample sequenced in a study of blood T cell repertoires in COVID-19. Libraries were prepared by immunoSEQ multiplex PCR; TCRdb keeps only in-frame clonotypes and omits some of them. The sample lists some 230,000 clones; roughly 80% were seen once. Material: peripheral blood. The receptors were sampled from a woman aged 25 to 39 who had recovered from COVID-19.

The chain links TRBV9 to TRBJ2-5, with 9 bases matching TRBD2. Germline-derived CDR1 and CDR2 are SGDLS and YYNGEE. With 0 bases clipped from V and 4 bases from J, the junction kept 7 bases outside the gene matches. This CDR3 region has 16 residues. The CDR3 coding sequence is TGTGCCAGCAGCGTAGGGCAAGCGGGGGGAGGAGAGACCCAGTACTTC. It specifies CASSVGQAGGGETQYF.

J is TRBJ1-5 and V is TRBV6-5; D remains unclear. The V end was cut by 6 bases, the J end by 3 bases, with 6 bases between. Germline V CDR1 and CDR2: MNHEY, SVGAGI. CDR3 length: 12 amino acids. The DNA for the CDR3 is TGTGCCAGCAGCCTGTCCAATCAGCCCCAGCATTTT. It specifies CASSLSNQPQHF.

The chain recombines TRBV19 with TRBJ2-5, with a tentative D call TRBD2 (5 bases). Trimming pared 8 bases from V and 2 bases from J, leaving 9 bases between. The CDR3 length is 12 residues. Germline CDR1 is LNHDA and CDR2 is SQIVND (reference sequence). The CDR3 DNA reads TGTGCCAGTTCCGGGGTGCAAGAGACCCAGTACTTC. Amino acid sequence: CASSGVQETQYF.

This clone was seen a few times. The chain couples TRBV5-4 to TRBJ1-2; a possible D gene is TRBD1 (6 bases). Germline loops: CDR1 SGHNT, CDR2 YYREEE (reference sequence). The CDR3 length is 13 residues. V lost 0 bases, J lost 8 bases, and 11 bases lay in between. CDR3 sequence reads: CASSLAGGRGYTF. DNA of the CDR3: TGTGCCAGCAGCTTGGCCGGGGGGCGCGGCTACACCTTC. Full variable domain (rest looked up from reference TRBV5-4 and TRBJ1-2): ETGVTQSPTHLIKTRGQQVTLRCSSQSGHNTVSWYQQALGQGPQFIFQYYREEENGRGNFPPRFSGLQFPNYSSELNVNALELDDSALYLCASSLAGGRGYTFGSGTRLTVV.

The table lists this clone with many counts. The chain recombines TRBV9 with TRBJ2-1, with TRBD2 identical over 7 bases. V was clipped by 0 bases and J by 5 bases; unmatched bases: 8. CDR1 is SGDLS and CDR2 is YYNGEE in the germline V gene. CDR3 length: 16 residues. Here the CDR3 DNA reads TGTGCCAGCAGCGTAGGCGGGAGAGGGCTTCACAATGAGCAGTTCTTC. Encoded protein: CASSVGGRGLHNEQFF.

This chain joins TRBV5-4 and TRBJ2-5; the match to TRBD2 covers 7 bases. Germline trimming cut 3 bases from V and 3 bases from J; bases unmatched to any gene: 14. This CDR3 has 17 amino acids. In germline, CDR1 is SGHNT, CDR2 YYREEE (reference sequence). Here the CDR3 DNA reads TGTGCCAGCAGCTCCGGACTAGTCCGGGGGTCAGAAGAGACCCAGTACTTC. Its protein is CASSSGLVRGSEETQYF.

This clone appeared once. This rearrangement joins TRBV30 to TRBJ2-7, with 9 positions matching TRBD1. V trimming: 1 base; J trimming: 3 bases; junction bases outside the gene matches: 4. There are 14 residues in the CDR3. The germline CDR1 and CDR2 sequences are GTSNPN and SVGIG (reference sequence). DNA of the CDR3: TGTGCCTGGAGTGCTGGGACAGGGATCTACGAGCAGTACTTC. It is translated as CAWSAGTGIYEQYF.

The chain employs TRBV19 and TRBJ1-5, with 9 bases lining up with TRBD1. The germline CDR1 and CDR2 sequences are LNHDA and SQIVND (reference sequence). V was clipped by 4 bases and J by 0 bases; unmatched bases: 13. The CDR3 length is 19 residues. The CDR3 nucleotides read TGTGCCAGTAGTACTACTCCGGGACAGGGTTTGTTTAGCAATCAGCCCCAGCATTTT. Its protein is CASSTTPGQGLFSNQPQHF.

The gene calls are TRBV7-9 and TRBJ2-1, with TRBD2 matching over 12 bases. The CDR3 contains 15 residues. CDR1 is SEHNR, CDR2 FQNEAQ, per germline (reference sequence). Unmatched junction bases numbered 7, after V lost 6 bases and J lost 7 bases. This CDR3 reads CASSSLAGGWNEQFF. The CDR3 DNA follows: TGTGCCAGCAGTTCACTAGCGGGAGGTTGGAATGAGCAGTTCTTC.

The CDR3: CASKGVTYGYTF. The DNA of the CDR3 is TGTGCCAGCAAAGGGGTTACCTATGGCTACACCTTC. V usage is TRBV27 and J usage is TRBJ1-2; a possible D gene is TRBD1 (5 bases). Germline CDR1 MNHEY, CDR2 SMNVEV (reference sequence). Trimming cost V 7 bases and J 4 bases, with 10 bases left between them. This CDR3 is built from 12 residues.

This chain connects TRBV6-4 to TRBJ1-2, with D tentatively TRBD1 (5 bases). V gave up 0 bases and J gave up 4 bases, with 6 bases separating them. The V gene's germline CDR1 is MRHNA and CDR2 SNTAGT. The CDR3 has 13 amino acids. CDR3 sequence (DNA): TGTGCCAGCAGTGACTCGGGGGGCTATGGCTACACCTTC. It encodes CASSDSGGYGYTF.

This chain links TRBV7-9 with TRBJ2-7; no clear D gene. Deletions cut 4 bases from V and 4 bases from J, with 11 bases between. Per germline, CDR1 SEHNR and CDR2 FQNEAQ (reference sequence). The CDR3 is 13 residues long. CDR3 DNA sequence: TGTGCCAGCAGCTCTCTGGCCTGGTACGAGCAGTACTTC. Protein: CASSSLAWYEQYF.

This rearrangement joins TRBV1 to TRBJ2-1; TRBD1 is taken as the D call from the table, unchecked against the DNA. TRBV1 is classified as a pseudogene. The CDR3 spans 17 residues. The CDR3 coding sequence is TGCACCAGCAGCCAAGAGATCGGGACAGGGGCGTACAATGAGCAGTTCTTC. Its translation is CTSSQEIGTGAYNEQFF.

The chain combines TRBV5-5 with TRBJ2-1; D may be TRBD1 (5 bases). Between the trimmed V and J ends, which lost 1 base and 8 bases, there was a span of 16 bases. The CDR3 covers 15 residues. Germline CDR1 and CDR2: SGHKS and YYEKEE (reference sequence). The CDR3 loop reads CASSLSPSGQDEQFF. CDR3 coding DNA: TGTGCCAGCAGCTTGTCCCCCTCAGGGCAGGATGAGCAGTTCTTC.

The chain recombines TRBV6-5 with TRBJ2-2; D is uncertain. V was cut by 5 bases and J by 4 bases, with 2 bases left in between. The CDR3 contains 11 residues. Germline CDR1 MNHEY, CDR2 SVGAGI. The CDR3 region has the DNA TGTGCCAGCAGTCTCACCGGGGAGCTGTTTTTT. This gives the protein CASSLTGELFF.

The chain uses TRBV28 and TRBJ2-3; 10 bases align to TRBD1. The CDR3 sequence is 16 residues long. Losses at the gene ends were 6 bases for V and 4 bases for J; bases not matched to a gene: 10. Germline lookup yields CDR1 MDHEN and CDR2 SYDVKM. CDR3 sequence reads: CASSPTGTGVADTQYF. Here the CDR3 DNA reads TGTGCCAGCAGCCCGACCGGGACAGGGGTTGCAGATACGCAGTATTTT.

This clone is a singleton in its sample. The CDR3 region has the DNA TGCAGCGTACTCTGGGCGGAGCAGTTCTTC. Translated, it gives CSVLWAEQFF. The gene calls are TRBV29-1 and TRBJ2-1; no reliable D call. The CDR3 totals 10 residues. Looked up from germline, CDR1 is SQVTM and CDR2 is ANQGSEA. Trimming left V 6 bases short and J 10 bases short, with 10 bases between.